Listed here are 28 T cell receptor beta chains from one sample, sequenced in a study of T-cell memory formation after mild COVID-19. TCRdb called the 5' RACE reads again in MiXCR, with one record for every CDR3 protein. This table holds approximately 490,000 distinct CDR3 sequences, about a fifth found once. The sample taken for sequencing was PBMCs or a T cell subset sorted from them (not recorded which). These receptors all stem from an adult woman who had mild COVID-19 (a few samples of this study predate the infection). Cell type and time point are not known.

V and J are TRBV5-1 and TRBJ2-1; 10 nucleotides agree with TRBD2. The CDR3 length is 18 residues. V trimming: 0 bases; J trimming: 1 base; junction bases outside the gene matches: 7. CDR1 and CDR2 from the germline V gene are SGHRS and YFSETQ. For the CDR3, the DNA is TGCGCCAGCAGCTTGGAGCCTAGCGGGAGTTTTTCCTACAATGAGCAGTTCTTC. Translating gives CASSLEPSGSFSYNEQFF.

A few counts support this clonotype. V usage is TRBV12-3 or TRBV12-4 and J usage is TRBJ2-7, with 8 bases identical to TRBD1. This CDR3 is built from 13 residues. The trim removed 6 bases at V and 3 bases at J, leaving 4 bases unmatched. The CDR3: CASRGQAHYEQYF. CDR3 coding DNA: TGTGCCAGCAGGGGACAGGCGCACTACGAGCAGTACTTC.

DNA for the CDR3: TGTGCCAGCAGCCGACCTATGGACAGGAGTAGAACTTTCTTT. Its translation is CASSRPMDRSRTFF. The chain employs TRBV7-2 and TRBJ1-1; TRBD1 matches at 7 bases. The V gene's germline CDR1 is SGHTA and CDR2 FQGNSA. Germline trimming cut 5 bases from V and 12 bases from J; bases unmatched to any gene: 15. The CDR3 consists of 14 residues.

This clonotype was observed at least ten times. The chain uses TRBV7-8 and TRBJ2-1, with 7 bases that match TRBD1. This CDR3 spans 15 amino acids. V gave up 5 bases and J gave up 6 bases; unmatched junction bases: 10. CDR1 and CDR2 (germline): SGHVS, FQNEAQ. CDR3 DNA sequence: TGTGCCAGCAGCACTCAGACAGGGTTTGGCAATGAGCAGTTCTTC. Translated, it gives CASSTQTGFGNEQFF.

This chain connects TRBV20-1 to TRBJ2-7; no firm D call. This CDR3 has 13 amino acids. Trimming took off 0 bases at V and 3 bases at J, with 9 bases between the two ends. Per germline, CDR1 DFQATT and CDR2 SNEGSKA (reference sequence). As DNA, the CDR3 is TGCAGTGCTAGAGATCCGTCGGTCTACGAGCAGTACTTC. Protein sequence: CSARDPSVYEQYF.

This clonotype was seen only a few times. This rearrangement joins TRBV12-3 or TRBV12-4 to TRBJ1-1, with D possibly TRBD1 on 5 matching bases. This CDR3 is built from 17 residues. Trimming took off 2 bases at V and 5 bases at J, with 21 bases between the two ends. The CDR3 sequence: CASSLSGGVRVKTEAFF. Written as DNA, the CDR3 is TGTGCCAGCAGTTTATCTGGAGGGGTAAGGGTTAAGACTGAAGCTTTCTTT.

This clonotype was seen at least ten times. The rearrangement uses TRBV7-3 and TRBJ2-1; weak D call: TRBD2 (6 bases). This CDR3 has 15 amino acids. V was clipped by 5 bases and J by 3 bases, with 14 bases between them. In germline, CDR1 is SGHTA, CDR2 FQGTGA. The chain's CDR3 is CASSHLRGNYNEQFF. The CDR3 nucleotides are TGTGCCAGCAGCCACCTCCGGGGGAACTACAATGAGCAGTTCTTC.

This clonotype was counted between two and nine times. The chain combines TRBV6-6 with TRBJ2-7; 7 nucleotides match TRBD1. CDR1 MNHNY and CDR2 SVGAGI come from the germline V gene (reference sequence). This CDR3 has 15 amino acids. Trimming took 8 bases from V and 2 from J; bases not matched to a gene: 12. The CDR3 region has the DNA TGTGCCAGCCGACTTACCGGGACAGCTGCCTACGAGCAGTACTTC. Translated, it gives CASRLTGTAAYEQYF.

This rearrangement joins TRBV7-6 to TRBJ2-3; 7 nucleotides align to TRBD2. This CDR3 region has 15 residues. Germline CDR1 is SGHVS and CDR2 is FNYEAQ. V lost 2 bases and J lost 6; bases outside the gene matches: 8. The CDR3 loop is CASSLTGLISDTQYF. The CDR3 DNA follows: TGTGCCAGCAGCTTAACGGGACTAATTTCTGATACGCAGTATTTT.

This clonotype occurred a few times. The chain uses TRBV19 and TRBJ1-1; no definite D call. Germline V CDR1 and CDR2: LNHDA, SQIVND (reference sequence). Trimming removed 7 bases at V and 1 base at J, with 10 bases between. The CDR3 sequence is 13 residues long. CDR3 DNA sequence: TGTGCCAGTAATCAGTGGCAGAACACTGAAGCTTTCTTT. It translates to CASNQWQNTEAFF.

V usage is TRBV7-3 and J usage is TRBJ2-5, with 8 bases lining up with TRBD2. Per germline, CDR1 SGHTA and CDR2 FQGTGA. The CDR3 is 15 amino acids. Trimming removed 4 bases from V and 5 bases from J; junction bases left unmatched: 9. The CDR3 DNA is TGTGCCAGCAGCTCAGCGGGAGCGTTCGGGGAGACCCAGTACTTC. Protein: CASSSAGAFGETQYF. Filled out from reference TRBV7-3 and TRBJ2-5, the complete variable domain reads GAGVSQTPSNKVTEKGKYVELRCDPISGHTALYWYRQSLGQGPEFLIYFQGTGAADDSGLPNDRFFAVRPEGSVSTLKIQRTERGDSAVYLCASSSAGAFGETQYFGPGTRLLVL.

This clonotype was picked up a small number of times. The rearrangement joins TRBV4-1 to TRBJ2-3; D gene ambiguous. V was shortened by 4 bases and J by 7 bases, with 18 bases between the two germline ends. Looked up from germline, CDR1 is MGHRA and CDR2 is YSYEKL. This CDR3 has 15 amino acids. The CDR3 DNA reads TGCGCCAGCAGCCCGATAGCTGGATCCTGGAATACGCAGTATTTT. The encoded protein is CASSPIAGSWNTQYF.

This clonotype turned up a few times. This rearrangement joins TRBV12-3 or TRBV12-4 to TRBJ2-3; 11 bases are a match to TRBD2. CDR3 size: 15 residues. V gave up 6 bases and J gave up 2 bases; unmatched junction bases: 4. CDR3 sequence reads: CASRGLADITDTQYF. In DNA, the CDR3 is TGTGCCAGCAGGGGACTAGCGGATATCACAGATACGCAGTATTTT.

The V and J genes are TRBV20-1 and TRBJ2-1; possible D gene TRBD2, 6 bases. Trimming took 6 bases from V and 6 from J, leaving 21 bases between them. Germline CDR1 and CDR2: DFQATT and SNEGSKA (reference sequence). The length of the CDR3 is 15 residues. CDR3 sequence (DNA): TGCAGTGCGACCCGTTGGAGGGAGAGGGGCAATGAGCAGTTCTTC. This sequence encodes CSATRWRERGNEQFF.

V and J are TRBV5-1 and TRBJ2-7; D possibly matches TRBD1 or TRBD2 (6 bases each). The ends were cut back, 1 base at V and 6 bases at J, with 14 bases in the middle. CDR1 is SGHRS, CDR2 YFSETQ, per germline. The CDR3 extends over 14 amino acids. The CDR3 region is CASSLSGGLGEQYF. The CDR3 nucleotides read TGCGCCAGCAGCTTGTCTGGGGGGCTGGGCGAGCAGTACTTC.

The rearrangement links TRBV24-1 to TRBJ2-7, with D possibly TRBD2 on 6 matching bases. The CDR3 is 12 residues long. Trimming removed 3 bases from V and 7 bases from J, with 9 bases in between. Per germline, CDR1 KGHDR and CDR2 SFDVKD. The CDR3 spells CATSDTGGEQYF. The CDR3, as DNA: TGTGCCACCAGTGATACCGGAGGGGAGCAGTACTTC.

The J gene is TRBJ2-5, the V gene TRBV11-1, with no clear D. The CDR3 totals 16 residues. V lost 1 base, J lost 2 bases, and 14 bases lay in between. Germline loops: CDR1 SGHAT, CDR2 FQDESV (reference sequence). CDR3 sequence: CASSLGDWAEQETQYF. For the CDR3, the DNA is TGTGCCAGCAGCTTAGGGGATTGGGCGGAACAAGAGACCCAGTACTTC.

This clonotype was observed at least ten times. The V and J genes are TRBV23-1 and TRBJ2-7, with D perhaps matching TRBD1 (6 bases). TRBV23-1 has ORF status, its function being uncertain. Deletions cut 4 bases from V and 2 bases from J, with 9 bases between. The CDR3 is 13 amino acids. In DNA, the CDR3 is TGCGCCAGCAGTCCCACAGGGCCCTACGAGCAGTACTTC. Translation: CASSPTGPYEQYF.

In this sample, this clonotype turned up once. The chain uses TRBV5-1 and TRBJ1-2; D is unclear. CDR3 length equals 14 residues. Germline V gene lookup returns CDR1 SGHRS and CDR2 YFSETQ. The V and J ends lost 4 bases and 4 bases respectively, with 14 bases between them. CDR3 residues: CASSPPTGGYGYTF. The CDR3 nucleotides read TGCGCCAGCAGCCCACCGACGGGCGGCTATGGCTACACCTTC.

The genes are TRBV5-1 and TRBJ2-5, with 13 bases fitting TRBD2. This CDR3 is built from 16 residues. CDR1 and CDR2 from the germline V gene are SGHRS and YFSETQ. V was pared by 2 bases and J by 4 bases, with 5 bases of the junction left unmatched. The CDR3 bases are TGCGCCAGCAGCTTACTAGCGGGAGGGCAACGAGAGACCCAGTACTTC. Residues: CASSLLAGGQRETQYF.

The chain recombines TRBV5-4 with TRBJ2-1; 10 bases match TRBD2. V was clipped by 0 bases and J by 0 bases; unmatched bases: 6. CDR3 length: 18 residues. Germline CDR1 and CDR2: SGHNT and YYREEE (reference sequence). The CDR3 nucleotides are TGTGCCAGCAGCTTGGAAAGCGGGGGGGGACGCTCCTACAATGAGCAGTTCTTC. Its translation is CASSLESGGGRSYNEQFF.

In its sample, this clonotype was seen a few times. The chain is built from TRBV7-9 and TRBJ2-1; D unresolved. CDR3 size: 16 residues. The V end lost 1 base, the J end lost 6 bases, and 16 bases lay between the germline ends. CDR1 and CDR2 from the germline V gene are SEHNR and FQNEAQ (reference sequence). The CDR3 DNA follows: TGTGCCAGCAGCTTAGTGTTGACTCCGTTGGGCAATGAGCAGTTCTTC. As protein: CASSLVLTPLGNEQFF.

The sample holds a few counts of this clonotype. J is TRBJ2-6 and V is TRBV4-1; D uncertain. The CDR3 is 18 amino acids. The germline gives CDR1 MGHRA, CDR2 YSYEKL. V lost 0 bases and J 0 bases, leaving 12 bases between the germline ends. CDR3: CASSQDPDPTSGANVLTF. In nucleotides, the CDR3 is TGCGCCAGCAGCCAAGATCCAGACCCCACCTCTGGGGCCAACGTCCTGACTTTC.

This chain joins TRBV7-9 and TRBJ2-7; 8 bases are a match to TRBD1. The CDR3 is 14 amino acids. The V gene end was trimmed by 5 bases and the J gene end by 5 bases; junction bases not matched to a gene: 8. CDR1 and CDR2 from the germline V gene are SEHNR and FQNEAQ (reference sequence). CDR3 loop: CASSVGQGTNEQYF. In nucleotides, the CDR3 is TGTGCCAGCAGCGTCGGACAGGGTACCAACGAGCAGTACTTC.

This CDR3 is CASSKNGPPHTEAFF. CDR3 coding DNA: TGTGCCAGCAGTAAAAACGGGCCCCCCCACACTGAAGCTTTCTTT. The J gene is TRBJ1-1, the V gene TRBV6-5; D remains ambiguous. The germline gives CDR1 MNHEY, CDR2 SVGAGI. V was shortened by 5 bases and J by 3 bases, with 16 bases between the two germline ends. The CDR3 is 15 amino acids.

The CDR3 coding sequence is TGCAGCGCCCGGGACGGCAGCTCTGGGGCCAACGTCCTGACTTTC. Encoded protein: CSARDGSSGANVLTF. The chain recombines TRBV29-1 with TRBJ2-6; D tentatively reads TRBD1 or TRBD2 (5 bases each). This CDR3 has 15 amino acids. From germline, CDR1 is SQVTM and CDR2 ANQGSEA. The V gene lost 7 bases and the J gene lost 0 bases, with 13 bases spanning the gap.

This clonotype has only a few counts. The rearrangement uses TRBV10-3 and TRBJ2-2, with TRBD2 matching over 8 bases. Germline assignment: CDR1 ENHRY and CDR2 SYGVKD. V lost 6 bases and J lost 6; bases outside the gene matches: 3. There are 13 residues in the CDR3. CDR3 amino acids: CAIRGLDAGELFF. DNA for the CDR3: TGTGCCATCAGGGGACTAGACGCCGGGGAGCTGTTTTTT.

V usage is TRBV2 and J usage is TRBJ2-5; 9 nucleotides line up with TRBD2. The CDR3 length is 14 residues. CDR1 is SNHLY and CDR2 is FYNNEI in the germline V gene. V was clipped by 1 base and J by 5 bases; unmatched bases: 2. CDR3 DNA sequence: TGTGCCAGCAGTGAAGGTACTAGCGGGGAGACCCAGTACTTC. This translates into CASSEGTSGETQYF.